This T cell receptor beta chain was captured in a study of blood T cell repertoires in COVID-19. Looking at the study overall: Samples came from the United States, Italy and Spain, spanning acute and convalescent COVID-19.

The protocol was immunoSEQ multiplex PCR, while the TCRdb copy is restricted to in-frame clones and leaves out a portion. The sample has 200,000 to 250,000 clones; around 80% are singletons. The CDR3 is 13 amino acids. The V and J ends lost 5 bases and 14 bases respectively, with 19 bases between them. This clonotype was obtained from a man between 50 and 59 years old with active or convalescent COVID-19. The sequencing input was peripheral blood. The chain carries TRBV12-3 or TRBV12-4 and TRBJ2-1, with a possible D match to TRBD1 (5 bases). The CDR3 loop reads CASSPRTLGRKFF. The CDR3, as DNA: TGTGCCAGCAGTCCCCGGACCCTGGGGCGAAAGTTCTTC.